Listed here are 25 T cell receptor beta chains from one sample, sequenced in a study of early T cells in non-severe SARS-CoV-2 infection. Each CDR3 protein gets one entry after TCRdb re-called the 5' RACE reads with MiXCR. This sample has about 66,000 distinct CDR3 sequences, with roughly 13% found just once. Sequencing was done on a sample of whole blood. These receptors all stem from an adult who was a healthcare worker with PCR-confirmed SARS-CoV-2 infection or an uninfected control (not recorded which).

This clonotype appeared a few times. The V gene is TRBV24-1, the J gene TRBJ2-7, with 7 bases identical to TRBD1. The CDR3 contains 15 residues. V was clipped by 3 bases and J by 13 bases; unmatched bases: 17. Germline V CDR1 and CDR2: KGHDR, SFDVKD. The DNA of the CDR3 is TGTGCCACCAGTGATGCCGGGACAGATCCTACGGGGAGATACTTC. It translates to CATSDAGTDPTGRYF.

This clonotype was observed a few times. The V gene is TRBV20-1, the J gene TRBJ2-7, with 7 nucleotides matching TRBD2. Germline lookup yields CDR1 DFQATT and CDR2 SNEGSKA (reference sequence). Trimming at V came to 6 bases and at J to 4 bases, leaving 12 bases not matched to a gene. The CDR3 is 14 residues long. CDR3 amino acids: CSAIRTRGNYEQYF. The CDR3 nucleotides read TGCAGTGCCATAAGGACTAGAGGGAATTACGAGCAGTACTTC.

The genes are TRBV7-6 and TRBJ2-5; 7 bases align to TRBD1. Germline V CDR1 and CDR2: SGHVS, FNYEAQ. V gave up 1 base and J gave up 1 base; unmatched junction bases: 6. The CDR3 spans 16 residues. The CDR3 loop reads CASSLGGQPSQETQYF. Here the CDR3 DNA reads TGTGCCAGCAGCTTAGGGGGACAGCCCAGCCAAGAGACCCAGTACTTC.

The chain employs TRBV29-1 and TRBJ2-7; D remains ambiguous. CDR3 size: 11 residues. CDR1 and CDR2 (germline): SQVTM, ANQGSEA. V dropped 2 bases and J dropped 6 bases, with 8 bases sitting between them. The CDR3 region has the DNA TGCAGCGTTGAATTGGGCAGCGAGCAGTACTTC. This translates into CSVELGSEQYF.

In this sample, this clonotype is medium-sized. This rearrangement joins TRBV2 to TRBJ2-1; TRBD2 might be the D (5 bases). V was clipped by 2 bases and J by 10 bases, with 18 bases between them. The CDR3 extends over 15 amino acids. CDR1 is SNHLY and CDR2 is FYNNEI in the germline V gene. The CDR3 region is CASSEYPGPPGEQFF. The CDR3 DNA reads TGTGCCAGCAGTGAATACCCAGGCCCCCCGGGGGAGCAGTTCTTC.

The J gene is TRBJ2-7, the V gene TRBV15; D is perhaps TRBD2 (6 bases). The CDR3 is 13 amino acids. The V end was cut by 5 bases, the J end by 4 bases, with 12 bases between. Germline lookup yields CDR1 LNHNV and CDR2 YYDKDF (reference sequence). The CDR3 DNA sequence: TGTGCCACCAGCCGGGACTTTAATTACGAGCAGTACTTC. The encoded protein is CATSRDFNYEQYF. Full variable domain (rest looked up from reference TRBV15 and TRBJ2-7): DAMVIQNPRYQVTQFGKPVTLSCSQTLNHNVMYWYQQKSSQAPKLLFHYYDKDFNNEADTPDNFQSRRPNTSFCFLDIRSPGLGDTAMYLCATSRDFNYEQYFGPGTRLTVT.

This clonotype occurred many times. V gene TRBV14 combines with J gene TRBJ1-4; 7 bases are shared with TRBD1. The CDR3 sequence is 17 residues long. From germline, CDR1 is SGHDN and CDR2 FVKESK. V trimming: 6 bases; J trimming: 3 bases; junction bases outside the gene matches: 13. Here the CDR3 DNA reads TGTGCCAGCAGTCGGCAGGGGGTGAGCGCGGCTAATGAAAAACTGTTTTTT. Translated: CASSRQGVSAANEKLFF.

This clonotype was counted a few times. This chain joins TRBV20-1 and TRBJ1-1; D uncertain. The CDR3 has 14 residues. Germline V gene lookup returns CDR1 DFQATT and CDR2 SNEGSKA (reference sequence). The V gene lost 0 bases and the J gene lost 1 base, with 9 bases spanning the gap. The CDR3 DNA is TGCAGTGCTAGAGATTCCGGCAGGAACACTGAAGCTTTCTTT. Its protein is CSARDSGRNTEAFF.

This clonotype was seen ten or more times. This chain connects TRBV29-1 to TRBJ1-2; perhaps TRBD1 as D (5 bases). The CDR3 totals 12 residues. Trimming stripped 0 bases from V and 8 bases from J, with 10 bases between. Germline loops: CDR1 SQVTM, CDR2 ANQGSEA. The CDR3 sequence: CSVEDQGKGYTF. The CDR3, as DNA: TGCAGCGTTGAAGATCAGGGTAAGGGCTACACCTTC.

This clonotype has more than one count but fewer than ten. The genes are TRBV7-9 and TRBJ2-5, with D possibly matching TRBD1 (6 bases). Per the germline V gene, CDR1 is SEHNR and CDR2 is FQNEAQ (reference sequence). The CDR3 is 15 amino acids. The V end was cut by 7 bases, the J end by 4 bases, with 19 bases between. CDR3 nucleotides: TGTGCCAGCACCCCAAAAAAACAGGGTAGAGAGACCCAGTACTTC. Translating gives CASTPKKQGRETQYF.

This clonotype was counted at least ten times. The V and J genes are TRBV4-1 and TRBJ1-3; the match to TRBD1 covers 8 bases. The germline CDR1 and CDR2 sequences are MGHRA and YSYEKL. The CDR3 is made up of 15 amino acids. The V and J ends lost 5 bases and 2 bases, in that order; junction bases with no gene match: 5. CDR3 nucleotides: TGCGCCAGCAGCGACAGGGGTTCTGCTGGAAACACCATATATTTT. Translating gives CASSDRGSAGNTIYF.

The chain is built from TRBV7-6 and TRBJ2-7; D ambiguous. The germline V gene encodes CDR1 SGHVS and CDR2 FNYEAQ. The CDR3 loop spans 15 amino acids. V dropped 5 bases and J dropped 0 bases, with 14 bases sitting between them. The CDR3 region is CASSPYPESSYEQYF. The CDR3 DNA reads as TGTGCCAGCAGCCCATACCCAGAAAGCTCCTACGAGCAGTACTTC.

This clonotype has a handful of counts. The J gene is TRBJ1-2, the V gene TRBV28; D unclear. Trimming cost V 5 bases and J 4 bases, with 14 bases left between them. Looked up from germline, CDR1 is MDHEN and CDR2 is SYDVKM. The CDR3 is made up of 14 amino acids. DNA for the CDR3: TGTGCCAGCAGTCAATCGGCAGCTACCTATGGCTACACCTTC. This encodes CASSQSAATYGYTF.

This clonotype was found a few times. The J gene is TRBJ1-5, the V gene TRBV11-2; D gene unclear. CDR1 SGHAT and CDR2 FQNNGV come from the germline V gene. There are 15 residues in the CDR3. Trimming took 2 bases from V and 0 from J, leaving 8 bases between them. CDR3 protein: CASSLNAASNQPQHF. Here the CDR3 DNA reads TGTGCCAGCAGCTTAAACGCAGCTAGCAATCAGCCCCAGCATTTT.

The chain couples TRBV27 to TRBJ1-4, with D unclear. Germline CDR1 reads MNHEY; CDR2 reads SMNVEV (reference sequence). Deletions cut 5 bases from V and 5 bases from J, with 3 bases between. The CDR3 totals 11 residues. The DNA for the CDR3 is TGTGCCAGCAGTCAGAATGAAAAACTGTTTTTT. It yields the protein CASSQNEKLFF. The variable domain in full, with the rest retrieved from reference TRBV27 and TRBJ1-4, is EAQVTQNPRYLITVTGKKLTVTCSQNMNHEYMSWYRQDPGLGLRQIYYSMNVEVTDKGDVPEGYKVSRKEKRNFPLILESPSPNQTSLYFCASSQNEKLFFGSGTQLSVL.

The CDR3 loop is CASSLGFLGTDTQYF. Written as DNA, the CDR3 is TGTGCCAGCAGCTTAGGATTCCTCGGCACAGATACGCAGTATTTT. The chain is built from TRBV7-2 and TRBJ2-3, with D uncertain. Trimming stripped 1 base from V and 1 base from J, with 9 bases between. The CDR3 extends over 15 amino acids. Looked up from germline, CDR1 is SGHTA and CDR2 is FQGNSA.

DNA of the CDR3: TGTGCCAGCATTCCCGAGGGTAGCTATGGCTACACCTTC. Encoded protein: CASIPEGSYGYTF. The rearrangement links TRBV28 to TRBJ1-2; D gene ambiguous. CDR3 size: 13 residues. V lost 7 bases and J 4 bases, leaving 13 bases between the germline ends. Germline V CDR1 and CDR2: MDHEN, SYDVKM.

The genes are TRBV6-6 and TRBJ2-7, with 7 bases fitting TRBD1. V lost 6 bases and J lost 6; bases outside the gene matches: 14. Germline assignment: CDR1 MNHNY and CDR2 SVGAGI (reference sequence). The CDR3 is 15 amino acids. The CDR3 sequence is CASRHRDRTIPEQYF. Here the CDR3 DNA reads TGTGCCAGCAGACACCGGGACAGAACCATTCCCGAGCAGTACTTC.

The DNA for the CDR3 is TGCAGTGCTCGTAGCGGGGGTAGTCAAGAGACCCAGTACTTC. This sequence encodes CSARSGGSQETQYF. The rearrangement links TRBV20-1 to TRBJ2-5; 9 nucleotides match TRBD2. V gave up 5 bases and J gave up 2 bases; unmatched junction bases: 6. Germline V gene lookup returns CDR1 DFQATT and CDR2 SNEGSKA (reference sequence). This CDR3 spans 14 amino acids.

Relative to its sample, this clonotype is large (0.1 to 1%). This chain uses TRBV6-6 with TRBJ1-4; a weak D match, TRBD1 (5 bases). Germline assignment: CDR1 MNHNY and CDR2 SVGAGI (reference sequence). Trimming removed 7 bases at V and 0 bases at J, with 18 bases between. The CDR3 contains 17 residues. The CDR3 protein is CASTPGTVVATNEKLFF. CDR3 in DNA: TGTGCCAGCACTCCCGGGACGGTAGTTGCAACTAATGAAAAACTGTTTTTT.

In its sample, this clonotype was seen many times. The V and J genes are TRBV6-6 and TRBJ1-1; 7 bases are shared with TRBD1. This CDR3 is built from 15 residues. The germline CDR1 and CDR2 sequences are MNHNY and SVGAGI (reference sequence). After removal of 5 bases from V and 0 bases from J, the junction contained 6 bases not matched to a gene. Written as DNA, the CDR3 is TGTGCCAGCAGTAGGACGACAGGGTTGAACACTGAAGCTTTCTTT. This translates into CASSRTTGLNTEAFF.

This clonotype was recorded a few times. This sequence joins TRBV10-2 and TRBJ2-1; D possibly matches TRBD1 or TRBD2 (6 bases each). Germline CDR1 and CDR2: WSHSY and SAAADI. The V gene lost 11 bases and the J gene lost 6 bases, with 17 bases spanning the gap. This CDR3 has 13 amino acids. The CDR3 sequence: CASRGQGSNEQFF. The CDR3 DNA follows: TGCGCCTCCCGGGGGCAGGGCAGCAATGAGCAGTTCTTC.

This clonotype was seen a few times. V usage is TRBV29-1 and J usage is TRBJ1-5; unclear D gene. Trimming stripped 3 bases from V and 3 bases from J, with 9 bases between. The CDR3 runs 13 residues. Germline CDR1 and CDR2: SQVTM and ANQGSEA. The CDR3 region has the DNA TGCAGCGTTGAGTTAACAGTCAATCAGCCCCAGCATTTT. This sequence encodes CSVELTVNQPQHF. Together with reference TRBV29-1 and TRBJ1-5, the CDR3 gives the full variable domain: SAVISQKPSRDICQRGTSLTIQCQVDSQVTMMFWYRQQPGQSLTLIATANQGSEATYESGFVIDKFPISRPNLTFSTLTVSNMSPEDSSIYLCSVELTVNQPQHFGDGTRLSIL.

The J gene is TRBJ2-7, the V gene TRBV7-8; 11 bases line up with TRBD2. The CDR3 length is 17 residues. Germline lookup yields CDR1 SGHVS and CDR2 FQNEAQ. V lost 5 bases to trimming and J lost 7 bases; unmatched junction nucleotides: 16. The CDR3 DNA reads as TGTGCCAGCAGCCCCCTGACTAGCGGGATCATCTCTGGGGAGCAGTACTTC. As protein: CASSPLTSGIISGEQYF.

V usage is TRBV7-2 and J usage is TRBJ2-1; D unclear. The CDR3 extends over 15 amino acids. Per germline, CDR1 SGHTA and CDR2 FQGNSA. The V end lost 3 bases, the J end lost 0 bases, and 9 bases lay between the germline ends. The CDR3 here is CASSLEFSSYNEQFF. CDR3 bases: TGTGCCAGCAGCTTGGAGTTCAGCTCCTACAATGAGCAGTTCTTC.